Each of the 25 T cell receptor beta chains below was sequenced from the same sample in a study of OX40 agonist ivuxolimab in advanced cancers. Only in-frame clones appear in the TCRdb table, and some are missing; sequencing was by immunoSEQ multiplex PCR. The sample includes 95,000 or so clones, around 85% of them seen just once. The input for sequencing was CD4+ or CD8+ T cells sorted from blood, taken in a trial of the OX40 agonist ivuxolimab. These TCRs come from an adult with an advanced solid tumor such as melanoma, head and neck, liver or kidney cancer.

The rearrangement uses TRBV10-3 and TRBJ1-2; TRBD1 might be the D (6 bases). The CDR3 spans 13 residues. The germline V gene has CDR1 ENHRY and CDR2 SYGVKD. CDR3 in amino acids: CGTYGDNIYGYTF. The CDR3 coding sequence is TGTGGGACATACGGGGACAACATCTATGGCTACACCTTC.

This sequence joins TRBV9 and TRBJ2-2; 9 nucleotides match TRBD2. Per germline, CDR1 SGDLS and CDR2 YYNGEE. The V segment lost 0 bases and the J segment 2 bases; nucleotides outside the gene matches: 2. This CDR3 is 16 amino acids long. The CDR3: CASSVASGTNTGELFF. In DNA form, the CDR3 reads TGTGCCAGCAGCGTAGCTAGCGGGACTAACACCGGGGAGCTGTTTTTT.

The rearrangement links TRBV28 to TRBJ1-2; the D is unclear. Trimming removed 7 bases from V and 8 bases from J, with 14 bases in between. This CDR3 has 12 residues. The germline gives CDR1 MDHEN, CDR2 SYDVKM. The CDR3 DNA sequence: TGTGCCAGCACGGACTCCCCGGGAGGCTACACCTTC. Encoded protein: CASTDSPGGYTF.

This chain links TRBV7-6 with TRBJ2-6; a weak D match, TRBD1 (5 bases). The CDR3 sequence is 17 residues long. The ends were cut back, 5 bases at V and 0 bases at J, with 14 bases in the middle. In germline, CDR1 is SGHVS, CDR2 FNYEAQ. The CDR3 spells CASSQTEYLSGANVLTF. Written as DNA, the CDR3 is TGTGCCAGCAGCCAGACAGAGTACCTCTCTGGGGCCAACGTCCTGACTTTC.

The CDR3 is CASSLTGQQFF. As DNA, the CDR3 is TGTGCCAGCAGTTTAACTGGACAGCAGTTCTTC. The chain joins TRBV27 to TRBJ2-1; no clear D. The CDR3 is 11 residues long. V lost 2 bases, J lost 11 bases, and 7 bases lay in between. Germline lookup yields CDR1 MNHEY and CDR2 SMNVEV (reference sequence).

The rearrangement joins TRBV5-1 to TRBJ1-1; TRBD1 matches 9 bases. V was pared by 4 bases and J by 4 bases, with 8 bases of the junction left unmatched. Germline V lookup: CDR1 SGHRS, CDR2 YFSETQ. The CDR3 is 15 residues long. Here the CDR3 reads CASSTGTGWSTEAFF. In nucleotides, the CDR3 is TGCGCCAGCAGCACAGGGACAGGGTGGAGCACTGAAGCTTTCTTT.

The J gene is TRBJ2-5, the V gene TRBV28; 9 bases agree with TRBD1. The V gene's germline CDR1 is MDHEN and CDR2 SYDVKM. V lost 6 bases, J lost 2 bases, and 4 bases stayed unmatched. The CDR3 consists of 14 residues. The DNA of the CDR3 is TGTGCCAGCAGAATAGACAGGGGGCAAGAGACCCAGTACTTC. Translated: CASRIDRGQETQYF.

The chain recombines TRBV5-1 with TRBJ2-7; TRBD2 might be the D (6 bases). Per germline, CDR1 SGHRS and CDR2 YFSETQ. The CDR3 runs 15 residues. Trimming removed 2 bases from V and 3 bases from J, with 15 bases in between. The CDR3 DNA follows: TGCGCCAGCAGCTTTGAGGAGGGGTCTTACTACGAGCAGTACTTC. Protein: CASSFEEGSYYEQYF. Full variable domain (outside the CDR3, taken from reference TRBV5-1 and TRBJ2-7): KAGVTQTPRYLIKTRGQQVTLSCSPISGHRSVSWYQQTPGQGLQFLFEYFSETQRNKGNFPGRFSGRQFSNSRSEMNVSTLELGDSALYLCASSFEEGSYYEQYFGPGTRLTVT.

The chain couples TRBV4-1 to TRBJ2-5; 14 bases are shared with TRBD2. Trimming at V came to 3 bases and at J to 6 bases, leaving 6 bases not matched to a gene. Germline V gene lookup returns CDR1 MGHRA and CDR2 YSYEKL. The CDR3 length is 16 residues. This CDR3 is CASSHGLAGGRKTQYF. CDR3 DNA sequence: TGCGCCAGCAGCCACGGACTAGCGGGAGGTCGGAAGACCCAGTACTTC.

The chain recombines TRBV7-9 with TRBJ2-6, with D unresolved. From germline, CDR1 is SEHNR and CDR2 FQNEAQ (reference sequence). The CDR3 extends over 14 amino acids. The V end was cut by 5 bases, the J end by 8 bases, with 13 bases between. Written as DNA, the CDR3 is TGTGCCAGCAGCCCTTCGGCGTTCTCCAACGTCCTGACTTTC. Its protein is CASSPSAFSNVLTF.

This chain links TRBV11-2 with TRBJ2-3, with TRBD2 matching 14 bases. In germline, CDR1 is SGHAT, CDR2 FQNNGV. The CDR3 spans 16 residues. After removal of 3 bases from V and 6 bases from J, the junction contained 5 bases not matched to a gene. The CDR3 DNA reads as TGTGCCAGCAGCTTCAGACTAGCGGGAGGGCCGGATACGCAGTATTTT. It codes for CASSFRLAGGPDTQYF.

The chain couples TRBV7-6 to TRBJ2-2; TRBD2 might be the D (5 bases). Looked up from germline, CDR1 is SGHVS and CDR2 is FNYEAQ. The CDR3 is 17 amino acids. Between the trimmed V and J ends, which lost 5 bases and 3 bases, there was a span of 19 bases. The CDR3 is CASSVQPSGKYTGELFF. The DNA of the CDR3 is TGTGCCAGCAGCGTTCAGCCCTCGGGGAAGTACACCGGGGAGCTGTTTTTT.

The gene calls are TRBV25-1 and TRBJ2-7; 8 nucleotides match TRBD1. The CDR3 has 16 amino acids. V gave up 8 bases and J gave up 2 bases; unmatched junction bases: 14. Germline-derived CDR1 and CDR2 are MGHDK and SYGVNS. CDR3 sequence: CASGVPAPGGTYEQYF. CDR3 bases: TGTGCCAGCGGGGTCCCTGCTCCAGGGGGCACCTACGAGCAGTACTTC.

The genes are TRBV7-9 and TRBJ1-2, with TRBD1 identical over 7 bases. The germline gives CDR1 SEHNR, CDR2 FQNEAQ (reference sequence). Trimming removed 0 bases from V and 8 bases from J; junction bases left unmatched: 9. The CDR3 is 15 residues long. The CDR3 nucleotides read TGTGCCAGCAGCTTAGCGACGACAGGGCTAGAGGGCTACACCTTC. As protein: CASSLATTGLEGYTF.

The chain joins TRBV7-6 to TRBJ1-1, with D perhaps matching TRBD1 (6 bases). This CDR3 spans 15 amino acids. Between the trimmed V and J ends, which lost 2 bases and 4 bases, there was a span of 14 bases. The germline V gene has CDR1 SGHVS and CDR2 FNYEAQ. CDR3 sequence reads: CASSLSGRGGTEAFF. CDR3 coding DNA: TGTGCCAGCAGCTTATCGGGCAGGGGTGGCACTGAAGCTTTCTTT.

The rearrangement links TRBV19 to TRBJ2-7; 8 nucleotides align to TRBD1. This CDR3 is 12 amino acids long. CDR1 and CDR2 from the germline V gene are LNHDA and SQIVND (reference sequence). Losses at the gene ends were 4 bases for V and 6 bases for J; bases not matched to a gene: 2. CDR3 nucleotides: TGTGCCAGTAGTACAGGGGGCTTCGAGCAGTACTTC. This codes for CASSTGGFEQYF.

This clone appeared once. The CDR3 protein is CASSLADNTYEQYF. DNA of the CDR3: TGTGCCAGCAGCTTGGCCGACAACACCTACGAGCAGTACTTC. V is TRBV5-4 and J is TRBJ2-7, with D unclear. The V end was cut by 0 bases, the J end by 2 bases, with 9 bases between. CDR3 length: 14 amino acids. Germline-derived CDR1 and CDR2 are SGHNT and YYREEE (reference sequence).

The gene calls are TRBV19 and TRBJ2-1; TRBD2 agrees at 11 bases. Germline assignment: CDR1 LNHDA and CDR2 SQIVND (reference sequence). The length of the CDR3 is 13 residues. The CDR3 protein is CASGLAVYNEQFF. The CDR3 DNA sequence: TGTGCTTCGGGACTAGCGGTATACAATGAGCAGTTCTTC.

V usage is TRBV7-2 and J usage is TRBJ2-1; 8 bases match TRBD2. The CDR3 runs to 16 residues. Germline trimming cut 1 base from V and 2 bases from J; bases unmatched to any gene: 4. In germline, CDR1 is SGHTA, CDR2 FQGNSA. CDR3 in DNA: TGTGCCAGCAGCTTAGTTAGCGGGGCCCCCTACAATGAGCAGTTCTTC. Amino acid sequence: CASSLVSGAPYNEQFF.

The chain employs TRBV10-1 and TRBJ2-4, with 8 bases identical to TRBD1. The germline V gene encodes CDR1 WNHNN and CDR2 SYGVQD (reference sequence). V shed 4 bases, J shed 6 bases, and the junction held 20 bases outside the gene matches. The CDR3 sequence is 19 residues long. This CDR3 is CASSVNRGRSPRDGNIQYF. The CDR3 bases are TGCGCCAGCAGTGTAAACAGGGGGAGAAGCCCAAGAGATGGAAACATTCAGTACTTC.

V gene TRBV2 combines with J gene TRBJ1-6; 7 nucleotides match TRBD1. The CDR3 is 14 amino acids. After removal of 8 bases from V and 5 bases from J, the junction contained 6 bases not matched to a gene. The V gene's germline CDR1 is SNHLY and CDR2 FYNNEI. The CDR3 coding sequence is TGTGCCAGCGCCCGGGACAGAAATAATTCACCCCTCCACTTT. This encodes CASARDRNNSPLHF.

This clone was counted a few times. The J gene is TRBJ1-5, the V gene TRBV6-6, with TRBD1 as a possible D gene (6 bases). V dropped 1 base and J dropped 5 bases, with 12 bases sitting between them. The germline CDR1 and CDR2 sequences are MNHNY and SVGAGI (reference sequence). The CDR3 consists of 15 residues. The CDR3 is CASSYFLGGDQPQHF. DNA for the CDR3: TGTGCCAGCAGTTACTTCTTAGGGGGAGATCAGCCCCAGCATTTT.

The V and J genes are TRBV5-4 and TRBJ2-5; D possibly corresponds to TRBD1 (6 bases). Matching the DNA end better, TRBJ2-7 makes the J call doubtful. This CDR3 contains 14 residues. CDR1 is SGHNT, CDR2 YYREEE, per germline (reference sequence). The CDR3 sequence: CASSKSGQVYEQYF. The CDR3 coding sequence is TGTGCCAGCAGCAAATCGGGACAAGTCTACGAGCAGTACTTC.

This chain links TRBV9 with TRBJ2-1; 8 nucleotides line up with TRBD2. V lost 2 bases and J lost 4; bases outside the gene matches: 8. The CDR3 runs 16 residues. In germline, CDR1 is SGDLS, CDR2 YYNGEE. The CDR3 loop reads CASSVGGALIYNEQFF. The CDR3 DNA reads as TGTGCCAGCAGCGTCGGGGGGGCCTTAATATACAATGAGCAGTTCTTC.

CDR3: CASTEGAIRGEAFF. The CDR3 DNA is TGTGCCAGCACTGAAGGCGCAATCAGGGGTGAAGCTTTCTTT. The rearrangement links TRBV6-5 to TRBJ1-1; perhaps TRBD1 as D (6 bases). The germline V gene has CDR1 MNHEY and CDR2 SVGAGI. The CDR3 runs to 14 residues. Deletions cut 7 bases from V and 7 bases from J, with 19 bases between.